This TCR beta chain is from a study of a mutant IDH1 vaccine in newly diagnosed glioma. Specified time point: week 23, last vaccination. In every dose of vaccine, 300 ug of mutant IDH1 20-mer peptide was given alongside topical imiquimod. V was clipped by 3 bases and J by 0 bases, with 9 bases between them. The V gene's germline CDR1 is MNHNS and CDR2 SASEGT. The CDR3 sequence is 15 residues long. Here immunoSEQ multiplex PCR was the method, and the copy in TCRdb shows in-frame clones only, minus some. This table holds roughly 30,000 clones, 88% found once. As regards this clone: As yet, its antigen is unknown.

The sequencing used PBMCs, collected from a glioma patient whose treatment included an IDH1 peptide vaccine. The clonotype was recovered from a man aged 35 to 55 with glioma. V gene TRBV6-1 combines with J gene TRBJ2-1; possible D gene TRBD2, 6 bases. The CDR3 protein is CASSEGGGSYNEQFF. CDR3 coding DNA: TGTGCCAGCAGTGAGGGGGGAGGCTCCTACAATGAGCAGTTCTTC.